This T cell receptor (beta chain) was profiled in a study of blood T cell repertoires in COVID-19. The wider study: Sites in the United States, Italy and Spain provided acute and convalescent COVID-19 samples. PBMCs, B-cell-depleted T cells, or T cells provided the cDNA or gDNA that made up the material.

With 4 bases clipped from V and 4 bases from J, the junction kept 9 bases outside the gene matches. The CDR3 runs to 17 residues. Germline CDR1 is ENHRY and CDR2 is SYGVKD. Repertoires were generated with immunoSEQ multiplex PCR, while TCRdb's copy carries only in-frame clones and drops some. The sample shows a few hundred thousand clones, around 90% of them seen only once. Sequenced sample: peripheral blood. The TCR comes from a woman in her 40s who had recovered from COVID-19. The chain couples TRBV10-3 to TRBJ2-2, with 10 bases identical to TRBD2. CDR3 coding DNA: TGTGCCATCAGTGTAGCTAGCGGGAGCCCGACCACCGGGGAGCTGTTTTTT. As protein: CAISVASGSPTTGELFF.